A single sample is the source of the 12 T cell receptor beta chains below, sequenced in a study of blood T cell repertoires in COVID-19. Measured with immunoSEQ multiplex PCR; TCRdb has only the in-frame clones, and not every one. The table records fewer than 250,000 clones, approximately 87% of them present only once. The sequencing input was peripheral blood. The receptors were sampled from a woman between 65 and 79 years old with active or convalescent COVID-19.

The J gene is TRBJ1-2, the V gene TRBV7-2; 7 bases are shared with TRBD1. Germline-derived CDR1 and CDR2 are SGHTA and FQGNSA. The CDR3 length is 15 residues. Trimming took 5 bases from V and 2 from J; bases not matched to a gene: 8. The CDR3 nucleotides are TGTGCCAGCAGCCCCGAGACAGGGACAAACTATGGCTACACCTTC. This codes for CASSPETGTNYGYTF.

The CDR3 DNA follows: TGCGCCAGCAGCCCTAGAGGCCCTGAAGCTTTCTTT. It translates to CASSPRGPEAFF. The chain joins TRBV5-1 to TRBJ1-1; D unresolved. CDR3 size: 12 residues. Trimming took off 4 bases at V and 6 bases at J, with 10 bases between the two ends. From germline, CDR1 is SGHRS and CDR2 YFSETQ.

The V gene is TRBV6-1, the J gene TRBJ2-1; possibly TRBD2 for D (5 bases). This CDR3 comprises 17 residues. Germline V lookup: CDR1 MNHNS, CDR2 SASEGT. V shed 4 bases and J shed 0 bases, with 16 bases lying between them. For the CDR3, the DNA is TGTGCCAGCAGTGTCCTACCCTTAGGGAGCTCCTACAATGAGCAGTTCTTC. It translates to CASSVLPLGSSYNEQFF.

The chain carries TRBV3-1 (or the pseudogene TRBV3-2) and TRBJ2-2; weak D call: TRBD2 (5 bases). V shed 4 bases and J shed 2 bases, with 17 bases lying between them. CDR1 and CDR2 from the germline V gene are LGHDT and YNNKEL (reference sequence). This CDR3 comprises 17 residues. CDR3 sequence: CASSPGSGNTNTGELFF. DNA for the CDR3: TGTGCCAGCAGCCCAGGATCGGGGAACACCAACACCGGGGAGCTGTTTTTT.

This chain uses TRBV19 with TRBJ2-1; TRBD1 aligns across 7 bases. The CDR3 has 14 amino acids. The trim removed 7 bases at V and 10 bases at J, leaving 13 bases unmatched. Germline V lookup: CDR1 LNHDA, CDR2 SQIVND (reference sequence). CDR3 DNA: TGTGCCAGTACCAATCGACAGGGCGGATGGGAGCAGTTCTTC. Protein: CASTNRQGGWEQFF.

The chain recombines TRBV3-1 (or the pseudogene TRBV3-2) with TRBJ2-1; D might be TRBD2 (5 bases). There are 16 residues in the CDR3. Germline V gene lookup returns CDR1 LGHDT and CDR2 YNNKEL (reference sequence). The germline V and J ends were trimmed by 0 bases and 6 bases, with 15 bases remaining between them. CDR3 bases: TGTGCCAGCAGCCAAGACACAGCGGCGCCATTCAATGAGCAGTTCTTC. Protein sequence: CASSQDTAAPFNEQFF.

V and J are TRBV5-4 and TRBJ2-5, with 12 bases lining up with TRBD1. Germline V gene data show CDR1 as SGHNT and CDR2 as YYREEE (reference sequence). Trimming took 4 bases from V and 5 from J; bases not matched to a gene: 9. This CDR3 comprises 16 residues. The DNA of the CDR3 is TGTGCCAGCAGCGACCGGGACAGGGGGCTCGGGGAGACCCAGTACTTC. It specifies CASSDRDRGLGETQYF.

A few counts support this clone. The rearrangement links TRBV5-6 to TRBJ1-2; no firm D call. The CDR3 runs 15 residues. Trimming took off 1 base at V and 5 bases at J, with 15 bases between the two ends. Germline-derived CDR1 and CDR2 are SGHDT and YYEEEE. CDR3 bases: TGTGCCAGCAGCTTGCCCCCCTCCGTTTCTTATGGCTACACCTTC. Amino acid sequence: CASSLPPSVSYGYTF.

The chain links TRBV28 to TRBJ2-1; 8 bases agree with TRBD1. Per the germline V gene, CDR1 is MDHEN and CDR2 is SYDVKM. This CDR3 contains 21 residues. Losses at the gene ends were 4 bases for V and 4 bases for J; bases not matched to a gene: 24. CDR3 DNA sequence: TGTGCCAGCAGTTCCCAACTGACTCGAATAGGACAGGGTAGAGCTTACAATGAGCAGTTCTTC. Its translation: CASSSQLTRIGQGRAYNEQFF.

The CDR3 DNA follows: TGTGCCAGCAGCCCGGGACAGGGGAGGGATGGCTACACCTTC. Its protein product is CASSPGQGRDGYTF. The chain couples TRBV7-2 to TRBJ1-2, with 10 bases fitting TRBD1. Germline CDR1 is SGHTA and CDR2 is FQGNSA. The CDR3 has 14 residues. The V segment lost 5 bases and the J segment 6 bases; nucleotides outside the gene matches: 6.

This clone showed up just once. The chain employs TRBV3-1 (or the pseudogene TRBV3-2) and TRBJ2-5, with 8 positions matching TRBD2. Germline assignment: CDR1 LGHDT and CDR2 YNNKEL (reference sequence). Trimming took 0 bases from V and 5 from J; bases not matched to a gene: 5. This CDR3 has 15 residues. The CDR3 DNA reads TGTGCCAGCAGCCAAGATGCACGGGGGGGGGAGACCCAGTACTTC. Its translation is CASSQDARGGETQYF.

The chain combines TRBV7-9 with TRBJ2-1; 12 bases are shared with TRBD2. Trimming removed 5 bases from V and 4 bases from J; junction bases left unmatched: 6. CDR1 is SEHNR and CDR2 is FQNEAQ in the germline V gene (reference sequence). The CDR3 extends over 16 amino acids. CDR3 residues: CASSPRTSGDYNEQFF. In DNA, the CDR3 is TGTGCCAGCAGCCCCCGGACTAGCGGGGATTACAATGAGCAGTTCTTC.